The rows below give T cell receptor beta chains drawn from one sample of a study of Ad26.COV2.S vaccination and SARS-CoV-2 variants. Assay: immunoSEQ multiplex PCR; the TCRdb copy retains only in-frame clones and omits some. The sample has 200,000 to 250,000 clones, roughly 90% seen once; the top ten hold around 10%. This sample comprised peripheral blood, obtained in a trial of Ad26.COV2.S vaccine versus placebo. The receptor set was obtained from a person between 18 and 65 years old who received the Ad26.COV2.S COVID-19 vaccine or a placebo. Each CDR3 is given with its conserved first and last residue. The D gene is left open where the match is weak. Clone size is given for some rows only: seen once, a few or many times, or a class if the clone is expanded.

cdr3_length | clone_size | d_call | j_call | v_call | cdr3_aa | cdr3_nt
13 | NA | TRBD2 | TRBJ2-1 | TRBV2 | CASSEGLAGSRFF | TGTGCCAGCAGTGAAGGACTAGCGGGATCAAGGTTCTTC
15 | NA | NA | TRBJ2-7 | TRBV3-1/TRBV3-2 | CASSLGTVPSYEQYF | TGTGCCAGCAGCCTGGGGACCGTCCCCTCCTACGAGCAGTACTTC
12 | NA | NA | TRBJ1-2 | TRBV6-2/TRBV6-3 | CASSLADYGYTF | TGTGCCAGCAGTCTAGCGGACTATGGCTACACCTTC
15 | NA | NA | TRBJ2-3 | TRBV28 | CASSLGSGNTDTQYF | TGTGCCAGCAGTTTGGGGTCGGGTAACACAGATACGCAGTATTTT
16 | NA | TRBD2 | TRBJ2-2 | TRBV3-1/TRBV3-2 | CASSLSGAPNTGELFF | TGTGCCAGCAGCCTTAGCGGGGCCCCCAACACCGGGGAGCTGTTTTTT
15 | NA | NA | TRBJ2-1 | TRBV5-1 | CASSPYSHSYNEQFF | TGCGCCAGCAGCCCTTACTCCCACTCCTACAATGAGCAGTTCTTC
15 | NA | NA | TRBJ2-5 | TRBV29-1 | CSAFPRRPGQETQYF | TGCAGCGCGTTTCCCCGGCGTCCAGGCCAAGAGACCCAGTACTTC
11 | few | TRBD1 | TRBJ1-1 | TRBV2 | CASTGGTEAFF | TGTGCCAGTACAGGGGGGACTGAAGCTTTCTTT
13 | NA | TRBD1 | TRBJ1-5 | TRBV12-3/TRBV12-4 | CASRRTGRQPQHF | TGTGCCAGCAGGCGGACAGGCCGGCAGCCCCAGCATTTT
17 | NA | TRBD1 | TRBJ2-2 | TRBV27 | CASSPRTGGEETGELFF | TGTGCCAGCAGCCCTAGGACAGGGGGCGAGGAGACCGGGGAGCTGTTTTTT
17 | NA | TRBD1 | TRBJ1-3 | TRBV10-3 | CAISVKVGTALGDTIYF | TGTGCCATCAGTGTAAAAGTGGGGACAGCTTTGGGGGACACCATATATTTT
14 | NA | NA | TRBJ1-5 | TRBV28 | CASSFGQGGQPQHF | TGTGCCAGCAGTTTCGGGCAGGGCGGACAGCCCCAGCATTTT
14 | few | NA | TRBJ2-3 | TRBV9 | CASTRGGGTDTQYF | TGTGCCAGCACCAGGGGGGGCGGCACAGATACGCAGTATTTT
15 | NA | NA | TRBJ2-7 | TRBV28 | CASSFLLGTAYEQYF | TGTGCCAGCAGTTTCTTACTAGGGACCGCTTACGAGCAGTACTTC
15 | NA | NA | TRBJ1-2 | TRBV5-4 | CASSLRDFPNYGYTF | TGTGCCAGCAGCTTGCGGGACTTCCCTAACTATGGCTACACCTTC
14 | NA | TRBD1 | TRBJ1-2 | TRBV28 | CASSPQDRVRGYTF | TGTGCCAGCAGTCCGCAAGACAGGGTGAGAGGCTACACCTTC
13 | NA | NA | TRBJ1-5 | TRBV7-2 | CASSVRGDQPQHF | TGTGCCAGCAGCGTAAGGGGGGACCAGCCCCAGCATTTT
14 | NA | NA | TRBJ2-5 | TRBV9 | CASSVTSAQETQYF | TGTGCCAGCAGCGTAACTTCCGCTCAAGAGACCCAGTACTTC
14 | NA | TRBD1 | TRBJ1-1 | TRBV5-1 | CASSASGRGVEAFF | TGCGCCAGCAGCGCATCAGGCAGGGGGGTTGAAGCTTTCTTT
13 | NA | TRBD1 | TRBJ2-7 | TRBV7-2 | CASTRTGNYEQYF | TGTGCCAGCACCAGGACAGGGAACTACGAGCAGTACTTC
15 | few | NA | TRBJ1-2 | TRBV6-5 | CASSYFGIPDRGYTF | TGTGCCAGCAGTTACTTCGGGATTCCGGACCGGGGCTACACCTTC
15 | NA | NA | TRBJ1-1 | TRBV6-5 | CASSYDPGSGTEAFF | TGTGCCAGCAGTTACGATCCGGGCTCGGGGACTGAAGCTTTCTTT
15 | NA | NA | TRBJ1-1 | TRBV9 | CASSVGRGVGTEAFF | TGTGCCAGCAGCGTAGGGAGGGGAGTGGGCACTGAAGCTTTCTTT
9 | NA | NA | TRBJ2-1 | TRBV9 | CASKVEQFF | TGTGCCAGCAAGGTTGAGCAGTTCTTC
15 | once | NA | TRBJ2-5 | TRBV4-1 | CASSQEGSLRETQYF | TGCGCCAGCAGCCAAGAAGGGTCTCTACGGGAGACCCAGTACTTC
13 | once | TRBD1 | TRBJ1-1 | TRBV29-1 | CSVRQGVNTEAFF | TGCAGCGTTCGACAGGGGGTGAACACTGAAGCTTTCTTT
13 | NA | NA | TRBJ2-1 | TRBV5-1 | CASSAPLTNEQFF | TGCGCCAGCAGCGCTCCCCTTACAAATGAGCAGTTCTTC
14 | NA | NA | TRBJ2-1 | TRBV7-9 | CASSSQTRTDEQFF | TGTGCCAGCAGCTCCCAGACCAGGACGGATGAGCAGTTCTTC
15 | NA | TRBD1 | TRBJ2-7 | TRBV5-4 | CASSLPGQAVYEQYF | TGTGCCAGCAGCTTGCCGGGACAGGCAGTCTACGAGCAGTACTTC
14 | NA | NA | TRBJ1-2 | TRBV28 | CASSTQAHRDGYTF | TGTGCCAGCAGTACACAGGCTCACAGGGATGGCTACACCTTC
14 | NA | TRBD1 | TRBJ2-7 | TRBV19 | CASARQGSSYEQYF | TGTGCCAGTGCACGACAGGGGAGCTCCTACGAGCAGTACTTC
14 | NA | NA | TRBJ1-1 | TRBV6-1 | CASSLFGEDTEAFF | TGTGCCAGCAGTCTCTTCGGGGAGGACACTGAAGCTTTCTTT
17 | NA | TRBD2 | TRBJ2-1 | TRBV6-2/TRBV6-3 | CASSYSPPAGLYNEQFF | TGTGCCAGCAGTTACTCCCCGCCAGCGGGACTCTACAATGAGCAGTTCTTC
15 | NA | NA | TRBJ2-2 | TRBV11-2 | CASSPGRGGTGELFF | TGTGCCAGCAGCCCGGGAAGGGGGGGAACCGGGGAGCTGTTTTTT
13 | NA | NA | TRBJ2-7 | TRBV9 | CASSVRVGDEQYF | TGTGCCAGCAGCGTAAGGGTAGGGGACGAGCAGTACTTC
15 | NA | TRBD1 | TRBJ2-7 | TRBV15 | CATSREADRGSEQYF | TGTGCCACCAGCAGAGAAGCGGACAGGGGAAGCGAGCAGTACTTC
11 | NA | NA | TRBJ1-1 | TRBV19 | CASSIRGEAFF | TGTGCCAGTAGTATACGGGGGGAAGCTTTCTTT
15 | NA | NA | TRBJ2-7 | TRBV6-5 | CASSYSNQGTHEQYF | TGTGCCAGCAGTTACTCGAATCAGGGAACCCACGAGCAGTACTTC
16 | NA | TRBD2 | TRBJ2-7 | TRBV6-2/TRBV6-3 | CASSYEGLAVSYEQYF | TGTGCCAGCAGTTACGAGGGACTAGCGGTCTCCTACGAGCAGTACTTC
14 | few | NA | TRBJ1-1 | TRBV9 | CASSVEGTSTEAFF | TGTGCCAGCAGCGTAGAGGGAACAAGCACTGAAGCTTTCTTT
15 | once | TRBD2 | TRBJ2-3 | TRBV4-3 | CASSHSGGFTDTQYF | TGCGCCAGCAGTCATAGCGGGGGTTTCACAGATACGCAGTATTTT
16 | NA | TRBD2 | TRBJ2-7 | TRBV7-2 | CASSFGLAGAGDEQYF | TGTGCCAGCAGCTTCGGACTAGCGGGGGCCGGGGACGAGCAGTACTTC
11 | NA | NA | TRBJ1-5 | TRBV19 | CAIWANQPQHF | TGTGCCATTTGGGCCAATCAGCCCCAGCATTTT
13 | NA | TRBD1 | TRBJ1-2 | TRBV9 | CASRGTGTRGYTF | TGTGCCAGCAGAGGGACAGGGACGAGAGGCTACACCTTC
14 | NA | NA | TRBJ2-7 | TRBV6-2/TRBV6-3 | CASSSLAGSYEQYF | TGTGCCAGCAGTTCCCTCGCAGGGAGCTACGAGCAGTACTTC
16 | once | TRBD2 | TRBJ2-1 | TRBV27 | CASSLSSGTRYNEQFF | TGTGCCAGCAGTTTATCGTCCGGGACTAGATACAATGAGCAGTTCTTC
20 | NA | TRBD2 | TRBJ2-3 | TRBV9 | CASSVATASGGAFSTDTQYF | TGTGCCAGCAGCGTAGCTACCGCTAGCGGGGGGGCCTTCAGCACAGATACGCAGTATTTT
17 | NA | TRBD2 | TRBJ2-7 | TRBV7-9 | CASSLGTSGSRSYEQYF | TGTGCCAGCAGCTTAGGGACTAGCGGGAGCCGCTCCTACGAGCAGTACTTC
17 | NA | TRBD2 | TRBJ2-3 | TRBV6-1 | CASSEARLAGGPDTQYF | TGTGCCAGCAGTGAAGCCAGACTAGCGGGAGGGCCAGATACGCAGTATTTT
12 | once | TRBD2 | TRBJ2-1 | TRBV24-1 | CATGEREGLKFF | TGTGCCACGGGAGAGCGGGAGGGCCTCAAGTTCTTC
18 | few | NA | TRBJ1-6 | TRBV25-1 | CASSFLRWRSSYNSPLHF | TGTGCCAGCAGCTTTCTACGGTGGCGTTCCTCCTATAATTCACCCCTCCACTTT
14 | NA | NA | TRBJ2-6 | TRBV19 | CATWGVSGANVLTF | TGTGCCACTTGGGGAGTCTCTGGGGCCAACGTCCTGACTTTC
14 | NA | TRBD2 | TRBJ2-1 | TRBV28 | CASGRASGSNEQFF | TGTGCCAGCGGAAGGGCGAGCGGGAGCAATGAGCAGTTCTTC
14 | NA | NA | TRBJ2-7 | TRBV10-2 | CASSEWGVYYEQYF | TGCGCCAGCAGTGAGTGGGGGGTGTACTACGAGCAGTACTTC
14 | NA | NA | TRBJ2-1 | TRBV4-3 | CASSQGTGYNEQFF | TGCGCCAGCAGCCAAGGAACGGGGTACAATGAGCAGTTCTTC
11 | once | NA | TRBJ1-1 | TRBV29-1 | CSVEDGPAAFF | TGCAGCGTTGAAGATGGGCCAGCAGCTTTCTTT
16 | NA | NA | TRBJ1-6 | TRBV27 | CASSLSRVLRDSPLHF | TGTGCCAGCAGTTTATCCCGGGTCCTAAGAGATTCACCCCTCCACTTT
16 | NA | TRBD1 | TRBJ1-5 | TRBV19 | CASSTGDRGLNQPQHF | TGTGCCAGTAGTACCGGGGACAGGGGTCTCAATCAGCCCCAGCATTTT
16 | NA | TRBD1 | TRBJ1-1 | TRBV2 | CASRPGTGRGSTEAFF | TGTGCCAGCAGGCCCGGGACAGGGCGCGGGAGCACTGAAGCTTTCTTT